Below, 27 T cell receptor beta chains from the same sample are listed, as sequenced in a study of T cell responses to AZD1222 COVID-19 vaccine (dated by TCRdb to the early 2020s). Interpreted using the paper, the time point label stands for: baseline before first vaccination. Receptors were amplified or captured by the immunoSEQ multiplex PCR assay. This is the immuneACCESS table as TCRdb keeps it, with only in-frame sequences that have V and J called. A part of the clones is gone; compared with another copy, unresolved V genes explain less than half, and the rest is unexplained. The sample profile shows roughly 120,000 clones; around nine tenths of them were found once. The top ten constitute 4.4% of the sample. Sample: peripheral blood, taken on day 0 of AZD1222 vaccination. Receptor source: an adult in good health.

The V gene is TRBV18, the J gene TRBJ2-5; D may be TRBD2 (6 bases). CDR1 is KGHSH and CDR2 is LQKENI in the germline V gene. The V end was cut by 3 bases, the J end by 2 bases, with 10 bases between. The CDR3 covers 14 residues. In DNA, the CDR3 is TGTGCCAGCTCACCGGACTACGTACAAGAGACCCAGTACTTC. As protein: CASSPDYVQETQYF.

This clone was recorded once. The chain uses TRBV3-1 (or the pseudogene TRBV3-2) and TRBJ1-4; 9 bases line up with TRBD1. The CDR3 is 17 amino acids. V dropped 1 base and J dropped 8; count of bases not matched to a gene: 11. Germline CDR1 and CDR2: LGHDT and YNNKEL (reference sequence). The DNA for the CDR3 is TGTGCCAGCAGCCAAGGCCTACCGGGACAGGGAAGAGAAAAACTGTTTTTT. Translated, it gives CASSQGLPGQGREKLFF.

V gene TRBV28 combines with J gene TRBJ1-3, with TRBD1 as a possible D gene (5 bases). Looked up from germline, CDR1 is MDHEN and CDR2 is SYDVKM. V shed 9 bases and J shed 2 bases, with 11 bases lying between them. The CDR3 is 13 residues long. The CDR3 region has the DNA TGTGCCAGTGAACAGGTGACTGGAAACACCATATATTTT. This encodes CASEQVTGNTIYF.

The chain employs TRBV7-9 and TRBJ1-1, with TRBD1 matching 9 bases. Germline-derived CDR1 and CDR2 are SEHNR and FQNEAQ (reference sequence). This CDR3 has 18 amino acids. V was clipped by 4 bases and J by 4 bases; unmatched bases: 16. The CDR3 reads CASSSYRIRTGASTEAFF. In DNA form, the CDR3 reads TGTGCCAGCAGCTCCTATCGGATTCGGACAGGGGCGAGCACTGAAGCTTTCTTT.

This clone was counted between two and nine times. The J gene is TRBJ2-7, the V gene TRBV4-1; 7 bases are a match to TRBD1. Germline V gene sequence: CDR1 MGHRA, CDR2 YSYEKL. The CDR3 contains 18 residues. Trimming cost V 1 base and J 2 bases; bases outside gene matches: 14. DNA for the CDR3: TGCGCCAGCAGCCAAGTTGGCTTACAGGGGTTCCGAACCTACGAGCAGTACTTC. Translating it yields CASSQVGLQGFRTYEQYF.

The CDR3: CASSSGGSGYTEAFF. In DNA, the CDR3 is TGTGCCAGCAGCTCCGGGGGGTCGGGTTATACTGAAGCTTTCTTT. The chain is built from TRBV6-4 and TRBJ1-1; a weak D match, TRBD1 (5 bases). Germline V gene lookup returns CDR1 MRHNA and CDR2 SNTAGT. This CDR3 comprises 15 residues. V shed 6 bases and J shed 5 bases, with 19 bases lying between them.

V is TRBV19 and J is TRBJ1-2, with TRBD1 as a possible D gene (6 bases). This CDR3 spans 11 amino acids. Trimming pared 3 bases from V and 8 bases from J, leaving 7 bases between. Germline V gene sequence: CDR1 LNHDA, CDR2 SQIVND (reference sequence). The CDR3 nucleotides are TGTGCCAGTAGTATGGGGGCCGGCTACACCTTC. This encodes CASSMGAGYTF. Together with reference TRBV19 and TRBJ1-2, the CDR3 gives the full variable domain: DGGITQSPKYLFRKEGQNVTLSCEQNLNHDAMYWYRQDPGQGLRLIYYSQIVNDFQKGDIAEGYSVSREKKESFPLTVTSAQKNPTAFYLCASSMGAGYTFGSGTRLTVV.

The genes are TRBV10-3 and TRBJ1-1; D might be TRBD1 (5 bases). The CDR3 sequence is 12 residues long. Looked up from germline, CDR1 is ENHRY and CDR2 is SYGVKD. Written as DNA, the CDR3 is TGTGGTGTTGGGGCGCGGAACACTGAAGCTTTCTTT. Translating gives CGVGARNTEAFF.

This chain uses TRBV14 with TRBJ1-4; TRBD1 matches 8 bases. The V gene's germline CDR1 is SGHDN and CDR2 FVKESK. The junction had 3 bases not matched to a gene; V was cut back by 4 bases and J by 8 bases. This CDR3 has 13 residues. CDR3 sequence: CASSRTGLEKLFF. As DNA, the CDR3 is TGTGCCAGCAGCCGGACAGGGTTGGAAAAACTGTTTTTT.

The chain couples TRBV5-1 to TRBJ2-1, with 9 bases lining up with TRBD2. V was pared by 1 base and J by 2 bases, with 4 bases of the junction left unmatched. This CDR3 comprises 16 residues. Germline CDR1 is SGHRS and CDR2 is YFSETQ. CDR3 coding DNA: TGCGCCAGCAGCTTGAATAGCGGGAGTACCTACAATGAGCAGTTCTTC. It specifies CASSLNSGSTYNEQFF.

The chain links TRBV7-8 to TRBJ2-7; 8 bases are a match to TRBD2. The CDR3 totals 15 residues. The V gene's germline CDR1 is SGHVS and CDR2 FQNEAQ. With V trimmed by 1 base and J by 3 bases, 5 bases remained unmatched. This CDR3 is CASSLGALADYEQYF. DNA of the CDR3: TGTGCCAGCAGCTTAGGTGCACTAGCGGACTACGAGCAGTACTTC. Full variable domain (missing parts from reference TRBV7-8 and TRBJ2-7): GAGVSQSPRYKVAKRGQDVALRCDPISGHVSLFWYQQALGQGPEFLTYFQNEAQLDKSGLPSDRFFAERPEGSVSTLKIQRTQQEDSAVYLCASSLGALADYEQYFGPGTRLTVT.

This clone appeared once. This rearrangement joins TRBV9 to TRBJ2-3, with 7 bases fitting TRBD2. CDR1 and CDR2 from the germline V gene are SGDLS and YYNGEE. The CDR3 runs to 16 residues. The J segment lost 6 bases and the V segment lost 4 bases, leaving 14 bases of the junction unmatched. The CDR3 DNA reads as TGTGCCAGCAGCAGGACTAGTAGCCCCAACCCCGATACGCAGTATTTT. Its protein is CASSRTSSPNPDTQYF.

This clone was seen once. The V call is TRBV20-1, the J call TRBJ2-7; 14 nucleotides line up with TRBD2. Germline CDR1 DFQATT, CDR2 SNEGSKA (reference sequence). The V and J ends lost 5 bases and 5 bases, in that order; junction bases with no gene match: 8. This CDR3 has 15 residues. CDR3 region: CSARGTSGGRNEQYF. In nucleotides, the CDR3 is TGCAGTGCTCGTGGGACTAGCGGGGGAAGGAACGAGCAGTACTTC.

The chain couples TRBV20-1 to TRBJ1-1; 7 positions agree with TRBD1. CDR3 length: 10 amino acids. Germline CDR1 is DFQATT and CDR2 is SNEGSKA (reference sequence). V lost 5 bases, J lost 7 bases, and 1 base stayed unmatched. CDR3 DNA sequence: TGCAGTGCTGGACAGGTTGAAGCTTTCTTT. It yields the protein CSAGQVEAFF.

V and J are TRBV6-5 and TRBJ1-2, with D tentatively TRBD1 (5 bases). Germline V lookup: CDR1 MNHEY, CDR2 SVGAGI. Trimming pared 0 bases from V and 3 bases from J, leaving 11 bases between. This CDR3 contains 15 residues. The CDR3 here is CASSYSGTFDYGYTF. The CDR3 bases are TGTGCCAGCAGTTACTCAGGGACCTTTGACTATGGCTACACCTTC.

The rearrangement joins TRBV6-6 to TRBJ1-5; maybe TRBD1 (6 bases). Germline V lookup: CDR1 MNHNY, CDR2 SVGAGI (reference sequence). The germline V and J ends were trimmed by 7 bases and 3 bases, with 13 bases remaining between them. The CDR3 spans 14 residues. The CDR3 reads CASTVRQANQPQHF. CDR3 nucleotides: TGTGCCAGCACAGTCCGACAGGCCAATCAGCCCCAGCATTTT.

This chain links TRBV7-8 with TRBJ2-7; D gene unclear. CDR1 is SGHVS and CDR2 is FQNEAQ in the germline V gene. CDR3 size: 14 residues. Trimming pared 7 bases from V and 3 bases from J, leaving 16 bases between. The DNA for the CDR3 is TGTGCCAGCACCGCCGTATACTCACGCTACGAGCAGTACTTC. Amino acids: CASTAVYSRYEQYF.

The chain couples TRBV25-1 to TRBJ2-7; D is unresolved. The V gene lost 4 bases and the J gene lost 2 bases, with 9 bases spanning the gap. This CDR3 spans 13 amino acids. In germline, CDR1 is MGHDK, CDR2 SYGVNS. CDR3 loop: CASSGQFTYEQYF. For the CDR3, the DNA is TGTGCCAGCAGTGGGCAGTTTACCTACGAGCAGTACTTC.

The chain links TRBV11-2 to TRBJ2-2; tentatively, D is TRBD2 (5 bases). Trimming took 5 bases from V and 2 from J, leaving 12 bases between them. This CDR3 region has 15 residues. Germline V lookup: CDR1 SGHAT, CDR2 FQNNGV. CDR3 DNA: TGTGCCAGCAGCCTTAAGCGGCTTAACACCGGGGAGCTGTTTTTT. This gives the protein CASSLKRLNTGELFF.

This chain joins TRBV6-5 and TRBJ1-5, with D unclear. This CDR3 contains 10 residues. CDR1 and CDR2 (germline): MNHEY, SVGAGI. Trimming cost V 5 bases and J 10 bases, with 6 bases left between them. The CDR3 is CASSQSPQHF. Written as DNA, the CDR3 is TGTGCCAGCAGTCAAAGCCCCCAGCATTTT.

This sequence joins TRBV5-6 and TRBJ1-2, with 7 bases identical to TRBD1. J was trimmed by 4 bases and V by 4 bases; bases with no gene match: 7. CDR1 is SGHDT and CDR2 is YYEEEE in the germline V gene. This CDR3 comprises 14 residues. CDR3 nucleotide sequence: TGTGCCAGCAGCCGGGCGAGGGGGCCCTATGGCTACACCTTC. It codes for CASSRARGPYGYTF. The full variable domain, rest sourced from reference TRBV5-6 and TRBJ1-2, is DAGVTQSPTHLIKTRGQQVTLRCSPKSGHDTVSWYQQALGQGPQFIFQYYEEEERQRGNFPDRFSGHQFPNYSSELNVNALLLGDSALYLCASSRARGPYGYTFGSGTRLTVV.

The chain uses TRBV19 and TRBJ2-3; 8 bases fit TRBD2. The CDR3 length is 16 residues. The V and J ends lost 2 bases and 4 bases, in that order; junction bases with no gene match: 8. Germline lookup yields CDR1 LNHDA and CDR2 SQIVND (reference sequence). CDR3 bases: TGTGCCAGTAGTATATTTCCAGCGGGGGTCGCAGATACGCAGTATTTT. It encodes CASSIFPAGVADTQYF.

CDR3 protein: CASSRQGGNQPQHF. In DNA form, the CDR3 reads TGTGCCAGCAGTAGACAGGGGGGCAATCAGCCCCAGCATTTT. V and J are TRBV2 and TRBJ1-5; 9 bases fit TRBD1. Germline values: CDR1 SNHLY, CDR2 FYNNEI. V gave up 5 bases and J gave up 2 bases; unmatched junction bases: 1. The CDR3 has 14 residues.

Note on this clone: A junction end diverges from the germline sequence, so it may reflect a read error. V usage is TRBV7-9 and J usage is TRBJ1-2; D might be TRBD1 (6 bases). There are 10 residues in the CDR3. Per germline, CDR1 SEHNR and CDR2 FQNEAQ (reference sequence). The CDR3 DNA reads TGTGCCAGCAGTCAGGGGCAGTCCTTCTTC. It specifies CASSQGQSFF. The whole variable domain, remainder taken from reference TRBV7-9 and TRBJ1-2, is DTGVSQNPRHKITKRGQNVTFRCDPISEHNRLYWYRQTLGQGPEFLTYFQNEAQLEKSRLLSDRFSAERPKGSFSTLEIQRTEQGDSAMYLCASSQGQSFFGSGTRLTVV.

The chain uses TRBV7-2 and TRBJ1-2, with 7 bases matching TRBD1. CDR3 size: 15 residues. Germline-derived CDR1 and CDR2 are SGHTA and FQGNSA. J was trimmed by 2 bases and V by 3 bases; bases with no gene match: 6. CDR3 region: CASSLRDSLNYGYTF. CDR3 nucleotides: TGTGCCAGCAGCTTGAGGGACAGCCTCAACTATGGCTACACCTTC.

This clone was observed once. The gene calls are TRBV15 and TRBJ2-2; 9 bases agree with TRBD2. Germline V gives CDR1 LNHNV, CDR2 YYDKDF (reference sequence). The CDR3 loop spans 15 amino acids. Trimming cost V 6 bases and J 6 bases; bases outside gene matches: 8. For the CDR3, the DNA is TGTGCCACCAGAAAGTCTAGCGGGAAGGCCGGGGAGCTGTTTTTT. Protein sequence: CATRKSSGKAGELFF.

V usage is TRBV30 and J usage is TRBJ1-1, with D maybe TRBD1 (5 bases). The CDR3 has 13 amino acids. V lost 8 bases to trimming and J lost 5 bases, with 18 bases between them. The germline CDR1 and CDR2 sequences are GTSNPN and SVGIG (reference sequence). CDR3 coding DNA: TGTGCCCTCGGGCGGGTGGGGGGTACTGAAGCTTTCTTT. Translated: CALGRVGGTEAFF.